This is a list of T cell receptor beta chains from one sample in a study of cytomegalovirus exposure and HLA in healthy donors. The assay was immunoSEQ multiplex PCR, and TCRdb's table has in-frame clones only and misses some. The sample comprises under 200,000 clones, roughly 70% of which are singletons, and approximately 3.1% rests with the top ten. Sequencing was carried out using PBMCs. Every receptor here comes from a woman in her forties or fifties in good health and CMV-seropositive. CDR3s include the opening cysteine and the closing phenylalanine or tryptophan. The D gene is left open where the match is weak. Size is stated for part of the rows, as once, few or many counts, or as a class when the clone is expanded.

>TRBV9|TRBJ2-7|-|TRBD2
CASSSGLASYEQYF
TGTGCCAGCAGCTCGGGACTAGCGTCTTACGAGCAGTACTTC
>TRBV9|TRBJ2-5|-|TRBD1
CASSRGQGSVETQYF
TGTGCCAGCAGTCGGGGACAGGGCAGCGTGGAGACCCAGTACTTC
>TRBV29-1|TRBJ2-3|-|TRBD2
CSAVGGGTQYF
TGCAGCGCCGTGGGGGGAGGGACGCAGTATTTT
>TRBV27|TRBJ1-6|-|TRBD1
CASSTTGGYYNSPLHF
TGTGCCAGCAGCACAACAGGGGGCTACTATAATTCACCCCTCCACTTT
>TRBV7-8|TRBJ1-5|few|-
CASSLGAQNSNQPQHF
TGTGCCAGCAGCTTAGGTGCCCAGAATAGCAATCAGCCCCAGCATTTT
>TRBV2|TRBJ2-3|few|TRBD1
CASSYRGRGDTQYF
TGTGCCAGCAGTTACAGGGGGCGGGGAGATACGCAGTATTTT
>TRBV6-1|TRBJ2-3|-|TRBD1
CASSRQGYAADTQYF
TGTGCCAGCAGTCGACAGGGTTACGCGGCAGATACGCAGTATTTT
>TRBV15|TRBJ1-6|few|TRBD1
CATRPGQGLTSPLHF
TGTGCCACCAGGCCGGGACAGGGGCTAACTTCACCCCTCCACTTT
>TRBV15|TRBJ2-1|-|TRBD2
CATSRGLAGAEQFF
TGTGCCACCAGCAGGGGACTAGCCGGCGCCGAGCAGTTCTTC
>TRBV14|TRBJ2-2|-|-
CASSQPGGVRSNTGELFF
TGTGCCAGCAGCCAACCTGGGGGCGTCAGATCGAACACCGGGGAGCTGTTTTTT
>TRBV10-3|TRBJ2-7|-|TRBD1
CAISAGQGAYEQYF
TGTGCCATCAGTGCGGGACAGGGGGCGTACGAGCAGTACTTC
>TRBV11-2|TRBJ2-2|-|TRBD2
CASSALRAGDTGELFF
TGTGCCAGCAGCGCACTGAGGGCGGGGGACACCGGGGAGCTGTTTTTT
>TRBV6-1|TRBJ2-7|-|TRBD1
CASSQGTGVYEQYF
TGTGCCAGCAGTCAAGGGACAGGGGTCTACGAGCAGTACTTC
>TRBV7-6|TRBJ1-1|-|-
CASSQNSGVGTEAFF
TGTGCCAGCAGCCAAAACTCGGGAGTTGGCACTGAAGCTTTCTTT
>TRBV30|TRBJ1-4|once|-
CAWNRDMDEKLFF
TGTGCCTGGAACCGGGACATGGACGAAAAACTGTTTTTT
>TRBV10-3|TRBJ2-7|-|-
CAISESAWASPYEQYF
TGTGCCATCAGTGAGTCGGCATGGGCTTCCCCCTACGAGCAGTACTTC
>TRBV7-2|TRBJ2-3|-|TRBD2
CASSEVAGDYSTDTQYF
TGTGCCAGCAGCGAAGTAGCGGGGGACTATAGCACAGATACGCAGTATTTT
>TRBV5-5|TRBJ1-1|-|-
CASSLEGVGTEAFF
TGTGCCAGCAGCTTGGAAGGAGTGGGCACTGAAGCTTTCTTT
>TRBV9|TRBJ2-1|-|TRBD2
CASSVTSGGAPYNEQFF
TGTGCCAGCAGCGTAACTAGCGGGGGGGCCCCCTACAATGAGCAGTTCTTC
>TRBV5-6|TRBJ1-3|few|TRBD1
CASSLSWTGAVGNTIYF
TGTGCCAGCAGCTTATCATGGACAGGGGCCGTTGGAAACACCATATATTTT
>TRBV19|TRBJ1-1|-|-
CASSIAQRRGTEAFF
TGTGCCAGTAGTATAGCTCAGAGGAGGGGAACTGAAGCTTTCTTT
>TRBV2|TRBJ1-5|-|-
CASKRNSNQPQHF
TGTGCCAGCAAGCGAAATAGCAATCAGCCCCAGCATTTT
>TRBV18|TRBJ1-5|-|TRBD1
CASSSKDRLDQPQHF
TGTGCCAGCTCCTCAAAGGACAGGCTGGATCAGCCCCAGCATTTT
>TRBV5-4|TRBJ1-4|once|TRBD1
CASSLEGQGNSGLFF
TGTGCCAGCAGCTTGGAGGGACAGGGGAACTCGGGACTGTTTTTT
>TRBV19|TRBJ1-6|-|-
CASSHPVRDSLHF
TGTGCCAGTAGTCACCCAGTACGGGACTCCCTCCACTTT
>TRBV6-1|TRBJ1-1|-|TRBD1
CASRTNRGSVTEAFF
TGTGCCAGCAGAACAAACAGGGGATCGGTCACTGAAGCTTTCTTT
>TRBV6-5|TRBJ1-1|-|-
CASSFNTGSGAFF
TGTGCCAGCAGTTTCAACACAGGGTCGGGAGCTTTCTTT
>TRBV9|TRBJ1-4|-|-
CASSVGSENEKLFF
TGTGCCAGCAGCGTAGGGTCAGAAAATGAAAAACTGTTTTTT
>TRBV5-6|TRBJ1-1|-|-
CASSLGGLEAFF
TGTGCCAGCAGCTTGGGAGGACTTGAAGCTTTCTTT
>TRBV11-1|TRBJ2-1|-|TRBD2
CASSPTSGTGGEQFF
TGTGCCAGCAGCCCCACATCCGGGACGGGGGGTGAGCAGTTCTTC
>TRBV5-1|TRBJ2-5|-|TRBD1
CASNPGTGGETQYF
TGCGCCAGCAACCCCGGGACAGGGGGTGAGACCCAGTACTTC
>TRBV23-1|TRBJ1-1|-|-
CASSQERAGVAGRRGTEAFF
TGCGCCAGCAGTCAAGAGCGAGCGGGGGTAGCGGGGCGGAGGGGGACTGAAGCTTTCTTT
>TRBV30|TRBJ1-5|-|-
CAWGALGNGNQPQHF
TGTGCCTGGGGGGCCTTGGGGAACGGCAATCAGCCCCAGCATTTT
>TRBV5-1|TRBJ2-2|-|TRBD2
CASSEGLYFGELFF
TGCGCCAGCAGCGAGGGACTATACTTCGGGGAGCTGTTTTTT
>TRBV10-1|TRBJ2-7|-|-
CASSESRDVTYEQYF
TGCGCCAGCAGTGAGTCGCGGGACGTAACCTACGAGCAGTACTTC
>TRBV14|TRBJ2-3|few|-
CASSQHQARDTQYF
TGTGCCAGCAGCCAACATCAGGCGAGAGATACGCAGTATTTT
>TRBV2|TRBJ1-3|-|-
CASTSPGLGNTIYF
TGTGCCAGCACGTCGCCGGGACTCGGAAACACCATATATTTT
>TRBV2|TRBJ1-1|-|TRBD1
CASRLTGGRMNTEAFF
TGTGCCAGCAGACTTACAGGGGGCCGGATGAACACTGAAGCTTTCTTT
>TRBV6-1|TRBJ1-5|-|-
CASSEETSSNQPQHF
TGTGCCAGCAGTGAAGAGACATCTAGCAATCAGCCCCAGCATTTT
>TRBV19|TRBJ1-1|-|TRBD1
CASSTYQGANTEAFF
TGTGCCAGTAGTACATATCAGGGGGCGAACACTGAAGCTTTCTTT
>TRBV2|TRBJ2-5|-|TRBD2
CASSDVGLAGGQETQYF
TGTGCCAGCAGTGATGTGGGACTAGCGGGGGGCCAAGAGACCCAGTACTTC
>TRBV5-1|TRBJ2-1|-|TRBD1
CASSFTGVNEQFF
TGCGCCAGCAGCTTTACAGGGGTCAATGAGCAGTTCTTC
>TRBV5-1|TRBJ2-7|-|TRBD1
CASSLYGTGEDEQYF
TGCGCCAGCAGCTTGTACGGGACAGGGGAAGACGAGCAGTACTTC
>TRBV5-1|TRBJ1-4|-|-
CASSRNSATNEKLFF
TGCGCCAGCAGTCGGAACAGTGCAACTAATGAAAAACTGTTTTTT
>TRBV7-8|TRBJ1-1|-|-
CASSLNPGAYTEAFF
TGTGCCAGCAGCTTAAACCCGGGTGCGTACACTGAAGCTTTCTTT